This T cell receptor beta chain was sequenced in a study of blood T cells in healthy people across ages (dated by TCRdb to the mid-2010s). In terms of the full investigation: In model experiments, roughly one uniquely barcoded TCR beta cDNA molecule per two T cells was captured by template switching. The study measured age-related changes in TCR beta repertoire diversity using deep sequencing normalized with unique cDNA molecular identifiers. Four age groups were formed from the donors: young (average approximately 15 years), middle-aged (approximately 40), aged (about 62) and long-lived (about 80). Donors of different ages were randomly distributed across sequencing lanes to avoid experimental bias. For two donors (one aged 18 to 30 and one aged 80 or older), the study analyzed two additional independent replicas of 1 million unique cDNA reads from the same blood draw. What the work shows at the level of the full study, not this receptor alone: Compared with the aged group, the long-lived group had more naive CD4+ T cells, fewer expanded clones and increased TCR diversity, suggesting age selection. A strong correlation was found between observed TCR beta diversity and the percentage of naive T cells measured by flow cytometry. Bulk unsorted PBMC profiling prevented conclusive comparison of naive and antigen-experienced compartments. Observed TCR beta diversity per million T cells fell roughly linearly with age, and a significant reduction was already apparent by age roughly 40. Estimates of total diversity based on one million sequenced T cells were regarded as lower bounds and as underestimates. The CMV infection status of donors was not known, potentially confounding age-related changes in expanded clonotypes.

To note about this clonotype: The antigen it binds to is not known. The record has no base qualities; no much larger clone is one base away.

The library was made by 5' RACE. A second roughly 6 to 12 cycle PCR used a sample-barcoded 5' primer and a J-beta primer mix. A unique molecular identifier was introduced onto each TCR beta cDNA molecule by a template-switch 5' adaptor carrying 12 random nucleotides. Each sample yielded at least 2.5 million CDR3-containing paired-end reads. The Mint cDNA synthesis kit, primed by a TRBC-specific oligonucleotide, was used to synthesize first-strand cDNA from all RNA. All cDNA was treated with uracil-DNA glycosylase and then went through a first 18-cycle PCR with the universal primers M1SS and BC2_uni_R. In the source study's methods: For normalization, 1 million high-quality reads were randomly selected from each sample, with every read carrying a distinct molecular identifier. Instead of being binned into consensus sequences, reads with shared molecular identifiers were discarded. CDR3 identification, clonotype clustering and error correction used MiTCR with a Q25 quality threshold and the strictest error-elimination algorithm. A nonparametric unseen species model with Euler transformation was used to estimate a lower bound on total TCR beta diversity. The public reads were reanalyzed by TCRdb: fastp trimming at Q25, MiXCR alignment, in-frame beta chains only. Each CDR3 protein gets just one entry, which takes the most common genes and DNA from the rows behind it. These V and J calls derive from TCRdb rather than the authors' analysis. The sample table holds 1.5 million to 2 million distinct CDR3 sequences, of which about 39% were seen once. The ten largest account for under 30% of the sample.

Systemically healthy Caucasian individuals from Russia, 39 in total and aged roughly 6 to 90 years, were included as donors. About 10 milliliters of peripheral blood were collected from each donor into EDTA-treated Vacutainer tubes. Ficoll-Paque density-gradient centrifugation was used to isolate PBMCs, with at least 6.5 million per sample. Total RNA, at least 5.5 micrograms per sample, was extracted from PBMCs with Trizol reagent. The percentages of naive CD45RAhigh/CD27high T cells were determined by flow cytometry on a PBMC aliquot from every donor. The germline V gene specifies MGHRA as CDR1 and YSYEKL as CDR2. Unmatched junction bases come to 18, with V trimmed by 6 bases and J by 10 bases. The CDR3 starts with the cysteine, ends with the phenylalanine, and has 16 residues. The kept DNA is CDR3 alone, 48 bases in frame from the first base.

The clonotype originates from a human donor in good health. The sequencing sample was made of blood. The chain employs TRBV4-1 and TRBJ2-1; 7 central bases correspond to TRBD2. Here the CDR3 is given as CASSHGTDRGVWEQFF. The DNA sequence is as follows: TGCGCCAGCAGTCATGGCACGGACCGGGGGGTTTGGGAGCAGTTCTTC.